Here is one T cell receptor (beta chain) with its context. The data were produced by immunoSEQ multiplex PCR, yet TCRdb's version contains in-frame clones alone and is incomplete. The sample includes around 140,000 clones, roughly 76% of them seen just once. This entry comes from a study of blood T cell repertoires in COVID-19. Study details: Sources were T cells, B-cell-depleted T cells, or PBMCs; the material itself was cDNA or gDNA.

V shed 1 base and J shed 1 base, with 14 bases lying between them. Germline V CDR1 and CDR2: KGHSH, LQKENI. CDR3 size: 17 residues. The V gene is TRBV18, the J gene TRBJ1-3; no firm D call. The sample was peripheral blood. The receptor comes from a woman aged 45-59 years with active or convalescent COVID-19. The CDR3 nucleotides are TGTGCCAGCTCACCACAGATTCCCAGGTCTTCTGGAAACACCATATATTTT. Translated, it gives CASSPQIPRSSGNTIYF.